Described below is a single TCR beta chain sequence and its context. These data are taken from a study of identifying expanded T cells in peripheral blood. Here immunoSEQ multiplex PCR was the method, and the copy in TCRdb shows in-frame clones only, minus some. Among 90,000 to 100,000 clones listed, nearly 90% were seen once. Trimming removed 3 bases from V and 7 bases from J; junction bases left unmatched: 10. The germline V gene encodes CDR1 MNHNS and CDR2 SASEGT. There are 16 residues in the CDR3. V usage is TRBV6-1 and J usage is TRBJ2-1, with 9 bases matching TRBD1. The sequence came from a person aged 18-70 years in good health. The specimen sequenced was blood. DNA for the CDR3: TGTGCCAGCAGTGAGACGCCGGGACAGGGAACGAATGAGCAGTTCTTC. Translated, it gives CASSETPGQGTNEQFF.